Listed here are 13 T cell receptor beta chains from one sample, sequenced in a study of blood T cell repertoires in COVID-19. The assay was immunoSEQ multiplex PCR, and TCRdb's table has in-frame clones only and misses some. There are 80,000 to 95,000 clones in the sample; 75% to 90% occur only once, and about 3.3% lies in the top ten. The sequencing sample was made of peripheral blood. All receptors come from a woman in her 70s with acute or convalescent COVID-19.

CDR3 sequence reads: CASSLGLANTGELFF. CDR3 nucleotides: TGTGCCAGCAGCTTAGGGCTAGCGAACACCGGGGAGCTGTTTTTT. This chain uses TRBV13 with TRBJ2-2; D is undetermined. Per the germline V gene, CDR1 is PRHDT and CDR2 is FYEKMQ (reference sequence). The CDR3 contains 15 residues. Trimming cost V 0 bases and J 0 bases, with 5 bases left between them.

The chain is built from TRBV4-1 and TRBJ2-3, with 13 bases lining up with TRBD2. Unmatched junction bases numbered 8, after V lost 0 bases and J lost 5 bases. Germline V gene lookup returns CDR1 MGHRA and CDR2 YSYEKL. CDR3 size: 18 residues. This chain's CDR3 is CASSQERSGLAGKDTQYF. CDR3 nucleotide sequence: TGCGCCAGCAGCCAAGAAAGATCGGGACTAGCGGGGAAAGATACGCAGTATTTT.

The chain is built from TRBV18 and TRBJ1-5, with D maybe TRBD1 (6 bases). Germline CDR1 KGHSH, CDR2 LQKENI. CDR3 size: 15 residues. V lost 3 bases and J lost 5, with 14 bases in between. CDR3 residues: CASSPLPGGDQPQHF. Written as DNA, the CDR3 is TGTGCCAGCTCACCCCTACCGGGGGGCGATCAGCCCCAGCATTTT.

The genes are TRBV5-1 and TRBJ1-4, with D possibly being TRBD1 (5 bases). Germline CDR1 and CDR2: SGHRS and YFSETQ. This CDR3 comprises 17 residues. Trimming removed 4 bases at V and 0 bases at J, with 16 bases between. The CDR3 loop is CASSPRPQTATNEKLFF. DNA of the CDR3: TGCGCCAGCAGCCCCAGACCTCAGACAGCAACTAATGAAAAACTGTTTTTT.

CDR3 sequence reads: CASSQKQGGIYGYTF. As DNA, the CDR3 is TGTGCCAGCAGCCAAAAACAGGGGGGAATCTATGGCTACACCTTC. The chain carries TRBV3-1 (or the pseudogene TRBV3-2) and TRBJ1-2; 8 bases line up with TRBD1. V was clipped by 2 bases and J by 4 bases; unmatched bases: 6. The CDR3 has 15 amino acids. Per the germline V gene, CDR1 is LGHDT and CDR2 is YNNKEL (reference sequence).

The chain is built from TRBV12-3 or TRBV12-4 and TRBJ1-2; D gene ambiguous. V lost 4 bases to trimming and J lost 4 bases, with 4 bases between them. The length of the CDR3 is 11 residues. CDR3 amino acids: CASSYSYGYTF. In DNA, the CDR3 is TGTGCCAGCAGTTACAGCTATGGCTACACCTTC.

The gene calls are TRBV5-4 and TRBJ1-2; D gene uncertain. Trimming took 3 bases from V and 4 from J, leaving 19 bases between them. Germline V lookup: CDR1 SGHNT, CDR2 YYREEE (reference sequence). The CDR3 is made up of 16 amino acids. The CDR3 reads CASSSSLSWELYGYTF. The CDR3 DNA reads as TGTGCCAGCAGCTCATCCCTATCCTGGGAGCTCTATGGCTACACCTTC.

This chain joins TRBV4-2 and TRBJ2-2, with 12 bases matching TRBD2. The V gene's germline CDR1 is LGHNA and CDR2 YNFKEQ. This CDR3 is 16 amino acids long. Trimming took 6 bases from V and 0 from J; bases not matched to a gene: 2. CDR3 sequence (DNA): TGTGCCAGCAGAAGGACTAGCGGGACGAACACCGGGGAGCTGTTTTTT. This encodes CASRRTSGTNTGELFF.

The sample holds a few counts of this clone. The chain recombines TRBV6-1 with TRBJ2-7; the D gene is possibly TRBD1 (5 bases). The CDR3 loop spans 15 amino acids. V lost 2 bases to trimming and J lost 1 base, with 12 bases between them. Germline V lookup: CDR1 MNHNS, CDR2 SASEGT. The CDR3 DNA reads TGTGCCAGCAGTGAACCGGGCAGGGCGTCCTACGAGCAGTACTTC. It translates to CASSEPGRASYEQYF.

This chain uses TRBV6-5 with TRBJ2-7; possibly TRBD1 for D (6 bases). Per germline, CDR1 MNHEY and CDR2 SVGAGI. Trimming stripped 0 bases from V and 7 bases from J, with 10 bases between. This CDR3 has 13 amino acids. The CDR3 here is CASSYSQGKEQYV. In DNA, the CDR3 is TGTGCCAGCAGTTACTCACAGGGCAAAGAGCAGTACGTC.

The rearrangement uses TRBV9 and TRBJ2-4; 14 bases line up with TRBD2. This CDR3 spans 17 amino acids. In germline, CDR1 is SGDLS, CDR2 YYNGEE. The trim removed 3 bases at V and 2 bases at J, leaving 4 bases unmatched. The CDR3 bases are TGTGCCAGCAGCGCCCGACTAGCGGGAGGGTCCAAAAACATTCAGTACTTC. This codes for CASSARLAGGSKNIQYF.

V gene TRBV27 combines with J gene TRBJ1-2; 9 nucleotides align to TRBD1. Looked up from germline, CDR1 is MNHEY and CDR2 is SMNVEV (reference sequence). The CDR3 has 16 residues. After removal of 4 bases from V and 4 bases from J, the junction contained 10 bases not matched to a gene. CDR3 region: CASSSSAGTGFYGYTF. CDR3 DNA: TGTGCCAGCAGTTCATCAGCCGGGACAGGGTTCTATGGCTACACCTTC.

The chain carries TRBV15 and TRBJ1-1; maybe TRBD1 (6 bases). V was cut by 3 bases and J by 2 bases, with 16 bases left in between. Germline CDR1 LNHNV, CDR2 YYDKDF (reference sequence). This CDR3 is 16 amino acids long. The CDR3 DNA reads TGTGCCACCAGCAGTCCGACAGGAAGATCAAACACTGAAGCTTTCTTT. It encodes CATSSPTGRSNTEAFF.